These T cell receptor beta chains were read from a single sample in a study of graft-versus-host responses after intestinal transplantation. Here immunoSEQ multiplex PCR was the method, and the copy in TCRdb shows in-frame clones only, minus some. The repertoire holds about 7,200 clones, with around 25% as singletons. The sequences come from alloreactive CD4+ T cells from a mixed lymphocyte reaction culture, collected before transplantation. These receptors all come from a human patient who was an organ donor for intestinal transplantation. Both conserved end residues are trimmed from each CDR3. D genes are given only for firm matches.

j_call d_call v_call cdr3_aa
TRBJ1-2 - TRBV6-6 ASSYSGTTGSYGYT
TRBJ2-5 - TRBV11-2 ASSFLGGETQY
TRBJ1-2 TRBD1 TRBV13 ASSSWTGEGGYT
TRBJ2-5 TRBD2 TRBV18 ASSPQVGTSGRGNPQETQY
TRBJ2-7 TRBD1 TRBV10-3 AISEGQGTLEQY
TRBJ1-5 - TRBV2 ASSEIRGYQPQH
TRBJ2-3 - TRBV6-5 ASSTGTIDTDTQY
TRBJ1-2 TRBD1 TRBV7-2 ASSLTDRGGYGYT
TRBJ2-3 TRBD2 TRBV4-2 ASSQVPASGNTDTQY
TRBJ1-5 - TRBV6-5 ASSEQGGQPQH
TRBJ2-1 - TRBV5-1 ASSLGNEQF
TRBJ2-3 - TRBV11-2 ASSLREDTQY
TRBJ2-2 TRBD2 TRBV7-3 ASSLLSGRGNTGELF
TRBJ2-7 TRBD2 TRBV6-5 ASSYTYSGASYEQY
TRBJ2-7 TRBD2 TRBV7-2 ASSLGTSGRAYEQY
TRBJ2-1 - TRBV6-5 ASRGNAYNEQF
TRBJ2-7 TRBD2 TRBV10-3 ARSTSGSEYEQY
TRBJ2-7 TRBD2 TRBV18 ASSALAGNSYEQY
TRBJ2-7 TRBD2 TRBV11-2 ASSSGLAGVGEQY
TRBJ1-5 TRBD1 TRBV6-5 ASSPDRDYGPQH
TRBJ1-5 TRBD1 TRBV28 ASSRTGGGQPQH
TRBJ2-3 - TRBV5-5 ASSPPGPPTDTQY
TRBJ2-7 TRBD2 TRBV7-4 ASSFRTSRSSYEQY
TRBJ1-2 TRBD1 TRBV5-1 ASSWGGTGVSTYGYT
TRBJ1-1 - TRBV6-5 ASTEGGRAF
TRBJ2-1 TRBD2 TRBV5-1 ASSLGQLAGGGLRPYNEQF
TRBJ1-5 - TRBV18 ASSPGGPNSNQPQH
TRBJ2-7 TRBD2 TRBV6-5 ASSSTSGTYEQY
TRBJ1-1 - TRBV6-8 ASSPTGLEAF
TRBJ1-1 - TRBV11-2 ASSLHMNTEAF
TRBJ2-5 - TRBV9 ASSVVGAGSQETQY